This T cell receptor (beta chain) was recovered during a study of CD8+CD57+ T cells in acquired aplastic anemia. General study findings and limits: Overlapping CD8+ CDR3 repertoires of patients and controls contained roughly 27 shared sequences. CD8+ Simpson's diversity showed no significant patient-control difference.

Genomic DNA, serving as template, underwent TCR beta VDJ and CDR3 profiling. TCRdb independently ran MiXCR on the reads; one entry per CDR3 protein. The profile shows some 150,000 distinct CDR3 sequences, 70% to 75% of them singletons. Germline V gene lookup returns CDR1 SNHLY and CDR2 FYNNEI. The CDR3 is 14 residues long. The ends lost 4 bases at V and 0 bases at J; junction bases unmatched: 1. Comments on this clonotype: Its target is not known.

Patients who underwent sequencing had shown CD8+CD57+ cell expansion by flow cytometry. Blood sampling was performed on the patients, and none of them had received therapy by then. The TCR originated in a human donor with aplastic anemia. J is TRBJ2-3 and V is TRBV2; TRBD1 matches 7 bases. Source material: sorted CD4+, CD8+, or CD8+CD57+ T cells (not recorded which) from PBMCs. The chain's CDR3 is CASSGQGSTDTQYF. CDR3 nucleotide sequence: TGTGCCAGCAGTGGACAGGGTAGCACAGATACGCAGTATTTT.